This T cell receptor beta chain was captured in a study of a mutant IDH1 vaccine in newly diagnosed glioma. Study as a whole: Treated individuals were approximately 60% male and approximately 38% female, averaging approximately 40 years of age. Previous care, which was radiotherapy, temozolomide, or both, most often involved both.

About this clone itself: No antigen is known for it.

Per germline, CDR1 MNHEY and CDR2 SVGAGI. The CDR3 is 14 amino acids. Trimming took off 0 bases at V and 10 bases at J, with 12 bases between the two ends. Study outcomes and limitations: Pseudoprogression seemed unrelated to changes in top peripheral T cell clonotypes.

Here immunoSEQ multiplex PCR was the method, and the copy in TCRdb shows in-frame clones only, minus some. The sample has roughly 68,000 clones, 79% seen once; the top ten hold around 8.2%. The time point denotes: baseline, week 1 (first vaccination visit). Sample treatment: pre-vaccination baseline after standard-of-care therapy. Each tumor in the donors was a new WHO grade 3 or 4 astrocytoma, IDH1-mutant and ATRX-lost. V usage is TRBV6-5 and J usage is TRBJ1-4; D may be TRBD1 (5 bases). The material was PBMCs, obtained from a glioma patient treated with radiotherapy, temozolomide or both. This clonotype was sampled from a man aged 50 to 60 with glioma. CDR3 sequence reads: CASSYSGSGPKLFF. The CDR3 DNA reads TGTGCCAGCAGTTACTCGGGGTCGGGACCAAAACTGTTTTTT.